The rows below give T cell receptor beta chains drawn from one sample of a study of neurological immune-mediated disorders. TCRdb fed the 5' RACE reads into MiXCR, producing one record per CDR3 protein. The profile shows about 58,000 distinct CDR3 sequences, 2.5% of them singletons. The source material was PBMCs. These receptor sequences come from a man aged 45-65 years with multiple sclerosis. Each CDR3 is given with its conserved first and last residue. Each record gives: V gene, D gene, J gene, clone size, CDR3 DNA, CDR3 protein. A D gene is named only where the DNA matches it firmly. Expanded clones are given a class, and other clones once, few, many or no size at all.

V: TRBV7-8; D: TRBD2; J: TRBJ2-3; size: many; DNA: TGTGCCAGCAGCCTCGGGACTAGCGGGGCAGATACGCAGTATTTT; CDR3: CASSLGTSGADTQYF
V: TRBV3-1; D: TRBD2; J: TRBJ2-2; size: many; DNA: TGTGCCAGCAGCCAAGGTCTAGCGGGGACCGGGGAGCTGTTTTTT; CDR3: CASSQGLAGTGELFF
V: TRBV2; D: .; J: TRBJ1-2; size: .; DNA: TGTGCCAGCAGTGCTGGAGTGGGCAGTAACTATGGCTACACCTTC; CDR3: CASSAGVGSNYGYTF
V: TRBV20-1; D: TRBD2; J: TRBJ2-3; size: many; DNA: TGCAGTGCTCCTGAACTAGCGGCCTCAGATACGCAGTATTTT; CDR3: CSAPELAASDTQYF
V: TRBV12-3/TRBV12-4; D: TRBD1; J: TRBJ1-5; size: .; DNA: TGTGCCAGCAGTTCCTTCGCAGGGGGCGATAAGACCCAGAATTTT; CDR3: CASSSFAGGDKTQNF
V: TRBV6-5; D: TRBD2; J: TRBJ2-1; size: many; DNA: TGTGCCAGCAGTCCCGTCGGACTAGCGGGCTACAATGAGCAGTTCTTC; CDR3: CASSPVGLAGYNEQFF
V: TRBV12-3/TRBV12-4; D: .; J: TRBJ1-1; size: many; DNA: TGTGCCAGCAGCCTGGATGGGAACACTGAAGCTTTCTTT; CDR3: CASSLDGNTEAFF
V: TRBV5-1; D: TRBD1; J: TRBJ2-7; size: many; DNA: TGCGCCAGCAGCTTGGGCACAGGGGTCTCCTACGAGCAGTACTTC; CDR3: CASSLGTGVSYEQYF
V: TRBV4-1; D: .; J: TRBJ1-1; size: many; DNA: TGCGCCAGCAGCCCGAACAGGGTTCACACCCTTGGGGACACTGAAGCTTTCTTT; CDR3: CASSPNRVHTLGDTEAFF
V: TRBV29-1; D: .; J: TRBJ1-2; size: many; DNA: TGCAGCGTTGAAGAGGGGGGGTGGACGGATGGCTACACCTTC; CDR3: CSVEEGGWTDGYTF
V: TRBV30; D: TRBD1; J: TRBJ1-5; size: many; DNA: TGTGCCTGGAGTAGATCCGGACAGGGAAATCATCGGCCAAATCAGCCCCAGCATTTT; CDR3: CAWSRSGQGNHRPNQPQHF
V: TRBV29-1; D: .; J: TRBJ1-1; size: many; DNA: TGCAGCGTTGGTAACCTGGGGAACACTGAAGCTTTCTTT; CDR3: CSVGNLGNTEAFF
V: TRBV6-1; D: .; J: TRBJ2-7; size: many; DNA: TGTGCCAGCAGTGCGGTCGGGGGCGAGCAGTACTTC; CDR3: CASSAVGGEQYF
V: TRBV12-3/TRBV12-4; D: .; J: TRBJ2-3; size: many; DNA: TGTGCCAGCAATTCCAGGGGAGGGGGGGCCACAGATACGCAGTATTTT; CDR3: CASNSRGGGATDTQYF
V: TRBV20-1; D: .; J: TRBJ2-3; size: many; DNA: TGCAGTGCTAGTGGTGGGCTAGCCGGAACAGATACGCAGTATTTT; CDR3: CSASGGLAGTDTQYF
V: TRBV7-9; D: .; J: TRBJ2-2; size: many; DNA: TGTGCCAGCAGCTTAGATTCAGGGAACACCGGGGAGCTGTTTTTT; CDR3: CASSLDSGNTGELFF
V: TRBV5-1; D: TRBD1; J: TRBJ2-7; size: many; DNA: TGCGCCAGCAGCTCGGGACAGGGTAGTGGCGAGCAGTACTTC; CDR3: CASSSGQGSGEQYF
V: TRBV5-1; D: TRBD1; J: TRBJ2-5; size: many; DNA: TGCGCCAGCAGCTTGGCAGGGACAGAAGAGACCCAGTACTTC; CDR3: CASSLAGTEETQYF
V: TRBV9; D: TRBD1; J: TRBJ2-3; size: many; DNA: TGTGCCAGCAGCGCTAAACTCCCGGGACAGGGGCTTACAGATACGCAGTATTTT; CDR3: CASSAKLPGQGLTDTQYF
V: TRBV18; D: .; J: TRBJ1-5; size: many; DNA: TGTGCCAGCTCACGCGACCCCCGAACATCTAGCAATCAGCCCCAGCATTTT; CDR3: CASSRDPRTSSNQPQHF
V: TRBV6-5; D: .; J: TRBJ2-4; size: many; DNA: TGTGCCACAAAGGGGGGACCAAGGGCCAAAAACATTCAGTACTTC; CDR3: CATKGGPRAKNIQYF
V: TRBV20-1; D: TRBD1; J: TRBJ1-1; size: many; DNA: TGCAGTGCTCCCACCAGGGGGAGGGACACTGAAGCTTTCTTT; CDR3: CSAPTRGRDTEAFF
V: TRBV20-1; D: TRBD2; J: TRBJ2-5; size: many; DNA: TGCAGTGCTAGTCGAGTAGCGGGGGGGCTGATTAGGAAGACCCAGTACTTC; CDR3: CSASRVAGGLIRKTQYF
V: TRBV3-1; D: .; J: TRBJ2-5; size: .; DNA: TGTGCCAGCAGCCGGATAGCCAGTCTTCAGGAGACCCAGTACTTC; CDR3: CASSRIASLQETQYF
V: TRBV7-9; D: TRBD1; J: TRBJ2-1; size: many; DNA: TGTGCCAGCAGCTTGACAGGGAGTTACAATGAGCAGTTCTTC; CDR3: CASSLTGSYNEQFF
V: TRBV5-1; D: TRBD2; J: TRBJ2-3; size: many; DNA: TGCGCCAGCAGCTCAAGGACTAGCGGGGGCACAGATACGCAGTATTTT; CDR3: CASSSRTSGGTDTQYF
V: TRBV25-1; D: .; J: TRBJ1-1; size: many; DNA: TGTGCCAGCAGTGAACAGGAGAACACTGAAGCTTTCTTT; CDR3: CASSEQENTEAFF
V: TRBV6-6; D: .; J: TRBJ2-2; size: many; DNA: TGTGCCAGCAGTCACCCAGGGCCCTCGAACACCGGGGAGCTGTTTTTT; CDR3: CASSHPGPSNTGELFF
V: TRBV28; D: TRBD1; J: TRBJ2-3; size: many; DNA: TGTGCCAGCTCCAGGGGGGATACGCAGTATTTT; CDR3: CASSRGDTQYF
V: TRBV7-3; D: .; J: TRBJ2-1; size: .; DNA: TGTGCCAGCAGAGCGGACCTCTCCTACAATGAGCAGTTCTTC; CDR3: CASRADLSYNEQFF
V: TRBV7-7; D: .; J: TRBJ2-5; size: many; DNA: TGTGCCAGCAGTCCAAGGGGGGGCCAGTACCAAGAGACCCAGTACTTC; CDR3: CASSPRGGQYQETQYF
V: TRBV7-7; D: .; J: TRBJ2-5; size: many; DNA: TGTGCCAGCGCCTCTGGGGTGCAAGAGACCCAGTACTTC; CDR3: CASASGVQETQYF
V: TRBV6-6; D: TRBD2; J: TRBJ2-1; size: many; DNA: TGTGCCAGCAGTTCGCTAGCGGGGGTGGGGAATGAGCAGTTCTTC; CDR3: CASSSLAGVGNEQFF
V: TRBV7-2; D: TRBD1; J: TRBJ2-7; size: many; DNA: TGTGCCAGCAGCTCTACCGGGACAGGCCTCTACGAGCAGTACTTC; CDR3: CASSSTGTGLYEQYF
V: TRBV20-1; D: TRBD1; J: TRBJ1-4; size: many; DNA: TGCAGTGCTAGAATTCCCGGACAGGGGCATAGGGAACTGTTTTTT; CDR3: CSARIPGQGHRELFF
V: TRBV10-3; D: TRBD1; J: TRBJ2-3; size: .; DNA: TGTGCCATCAAAACGGACAGGGCGGGTACAGATACGCAGTATTTT; CDR3: CAIKTDRAGTDTQYF
V: TRBV2; D: .; J: TRBJ1-5; size: many; DNA: TGTGCCAGCTCCTTGAGGAGTAGCAATCAGCCCCAGCATTTT; CDR3: CASSLRSSNQPQHF
V: TRBV7-7; D: .; J: TRBJ2-5; size: many; DNA: TGTGCCAGCAGCTTAGTTGGAGGGATAGAGACCCAGTACTTC; CDR3: CASSLVGGIETQYF
V: TRBV5-1; D: .; J: TRBJ1-6; size: many; DNA: TGCGCCAGCACCCCGAATGGGATGGATAATTCACCCCTCCACTTT; CDR3: CASTPNGMDNSPLHF
V: TRBV5-1; D: TRBD2; J: TRBJ2-1; size: many; DNA: TGCGCCAGCAGCTTGTCGGGGGGCTCCTACAATGAGCAGTTCTTC; CDR3: CASSLSGGSYNEQFF
V: TRBV12-3/TRBV12-4; D: TRBD1; J: TRBJ1-4; size: many; DNA: TGTGCCAGCAGCTGGGGGGGACAGGGACGTGAAAAACTGTTTTTT; CDR3: CASSWGGQGREKLFF
V: TRBV28; D: .; J: TRBJ2-3; size: .; DNA: TGTGCCAGCAGTCCACTAGAGACAGTAACAGATACGCAGTATTTT; CDR3: CASSPLETVTDTQYF
V: TRBV20-1; D: .; J: TRBJ2-6; size: many; DNA: TGCAGTGCTAGAGTAACTGGGGCCAACGTCCTGACTTTC; CDR3: CSARVTGANVLTF
V: TRBV7-2; D: .; J: TRBJ2-7; size: many; DNA: TGTGCCAGCAGCCCGGGGGGTACAGGGCTTTTCGAGCAGTACTTC; CDR3: CASSPGGTGLFEQYF
V: TRBV7-2; D: .; J: TRBJ2-3; size: many; DNA: TGTGCCAGCAGCTTAGTGGGCCGCACAGATACGCAGTATTTT; CDR3: CASSLVGRTDTQYF
V: TRBV10-3; D: .; J: TRBJ1-1; size: .; DNA: TGTGCCACACAGGGTGGCACTGAAGCTTTCTTT; CDR3: CATQGGTEAFF
V: TRBV20-1; D: TRBD2; J: TRBJ2-7; size: many; DNA: TGCAGTGCTAGTGAGCAGCGGGGGGCCCCAAGCGAGCAGTACTTC; CDR3: CSASEQRGAPSEQYF
V: TRBV7-2; D: .; J: TRBJ1-5; size: many; DNA: TGTGCCAGCAGCTTCTTAGGGGTAGGGGGTCAGCCCCAGCATTTT; CDR3: CASSFLGVGGQPQHF
V: TRBV29-1; D: TRBD1; J: TRBJ2-7; size: many; DNA: TGCAGCGTTCGAACAACAGGGGCCGAGCAGTACTTC; CDR3: CSVRTTGAEQYF
V: TRBV4-3; D: TRBD2; J: TRBJ2-5; size: many; DNA: TGCGCCAGCAGCCCGACTAGCGGGGAAGCGTGGGAGACCCAGTACTTC; CDR3: CASSPTSGEAWETQYF
V: TRBV27; D: TRBD2; J: TRBJ2-7; size: many; DNA: TGTGCCAGCAGTGGACCGGGACTAGCGAGCAACTACGAGCAGTACTTC; CDR3: CASSGPGLASNYEQYF
V: TRBV4-3; D: TRBD2; J: TRBJ2-3; size: medium-sized; DNA: TGCGCCAGCAGCCAGGGACTAGCGGGGGTGGTGGGCACAGATACGCAGTATTTT; CDR3: CASSQGLAGVVGTDTQYF
V: TRBV11-2; D: TRBD2; J: TRBJ2-6; size: many; DNA: TGTGCCAGCAGCCCTTTAGCGGGGGGCGGATCGAGGGCCAACGTCCTGACTTTC; CDR3: CASSPLAGGGSRANVLTF
V: TRBV6-5; D: TRBD1; J: TRBJ2-6; size: many; DNA: TGTGCCAGCAGTGGTTCCGGGACAGGGGGCTCTGGGGCCAACGTCCTGACTTTC; CDR3: CASSGSGTGGSGANVLTF
V: TRBV11-2; D: TRBD2; J: TRBJ2-3; size: many; DNA: TGTGCCAGCAGCTTAATTCCCCTAGCGGGGTTTAAGGGATCCACAGATACGCAGTATTTT; CDR3: CASSLIPLAGFKGSTDTQYF
V: TRBV7-9; D: TRBD2; J: TRBJ2-3; size: many; DNA: TGTGCCAGCAGCCAAGGGGTTGCGGGACTAGGAACAGATACGCAGTATTTT; CDR3: CASSQGVAGLGTDTQYF
V: TRBV10-2; D: TRBD1; J: TRBJ1-2; size: many; DNA: TGCGCCAGCAGTGAGTACAGGGGAGTCGGCGGCTACACCTTC; CDR3: CASSEYRGVGGYTF
V: TRBV10-3; D: .; J: TRBJ2-2; size: many; DNA: TGTGCCATCAGTGAGAGGGGCCAAAAGACCGGGGAGCTGTTTTTT; CDR3: CAISERGQKTGELFF
V: TRBV20-1; D: .; J: TRBJ1-5; size: many; DNA: TGCAGTGCTCCACAGGGACTCGGGCAGCCCCAGCATTTT; CDR3: CSAPQGLGQPQHF
V: TRBV20-1; D: .; J: TRBJ1-2; size: many; DNA: TGCAGTGTCCTCCTCCGGGGAGGGCAGGGCTATGGCTACACCTTC; CDR3: CSVLLRGGQGYGYTF